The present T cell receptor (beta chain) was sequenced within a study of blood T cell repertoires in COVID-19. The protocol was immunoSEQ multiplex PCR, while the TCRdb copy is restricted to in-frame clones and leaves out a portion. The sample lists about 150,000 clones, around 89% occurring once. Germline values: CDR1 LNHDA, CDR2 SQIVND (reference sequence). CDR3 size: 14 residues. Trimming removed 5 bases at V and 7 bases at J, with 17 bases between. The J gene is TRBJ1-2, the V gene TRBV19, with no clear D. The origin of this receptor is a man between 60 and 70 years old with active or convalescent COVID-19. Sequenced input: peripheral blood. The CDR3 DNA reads TGTGCCAGTAGTCCCGGGAACAAAGCAGGTGGCTACACCTTC. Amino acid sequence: CASSPGNKAGGYTF.